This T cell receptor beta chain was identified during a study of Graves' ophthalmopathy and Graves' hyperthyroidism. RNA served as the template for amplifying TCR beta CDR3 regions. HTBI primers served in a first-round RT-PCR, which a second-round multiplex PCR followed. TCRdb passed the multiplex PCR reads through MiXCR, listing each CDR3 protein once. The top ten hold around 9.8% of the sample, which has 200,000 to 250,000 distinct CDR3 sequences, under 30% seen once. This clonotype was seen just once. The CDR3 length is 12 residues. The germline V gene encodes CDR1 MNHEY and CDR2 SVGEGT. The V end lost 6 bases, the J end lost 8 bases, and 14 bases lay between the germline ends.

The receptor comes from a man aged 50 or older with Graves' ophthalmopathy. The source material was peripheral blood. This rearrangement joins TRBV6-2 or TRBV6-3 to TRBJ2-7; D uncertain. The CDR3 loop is CASRSGWRQQYF. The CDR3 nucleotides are TGTGCCAGCAGGTCCGGGTGGCGCCAGCAGTACTTC.